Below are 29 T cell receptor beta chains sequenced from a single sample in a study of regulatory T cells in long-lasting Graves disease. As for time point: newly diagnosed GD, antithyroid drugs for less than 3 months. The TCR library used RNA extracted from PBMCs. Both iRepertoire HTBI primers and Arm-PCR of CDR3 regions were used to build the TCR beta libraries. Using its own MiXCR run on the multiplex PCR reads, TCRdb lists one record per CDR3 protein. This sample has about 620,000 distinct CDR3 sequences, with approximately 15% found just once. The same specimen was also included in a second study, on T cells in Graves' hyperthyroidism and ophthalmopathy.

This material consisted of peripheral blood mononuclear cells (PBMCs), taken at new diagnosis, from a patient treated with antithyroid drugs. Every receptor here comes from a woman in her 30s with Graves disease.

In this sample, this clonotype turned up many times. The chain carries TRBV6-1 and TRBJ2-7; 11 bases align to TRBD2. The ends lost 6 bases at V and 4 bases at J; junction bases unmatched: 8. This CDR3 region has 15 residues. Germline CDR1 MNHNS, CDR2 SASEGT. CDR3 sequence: CASRPILAGVYEQYF. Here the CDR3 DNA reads TGTGCCAGCAGGCCGATACTAGCGGGAGTTTACGAGCAGTACTTC.

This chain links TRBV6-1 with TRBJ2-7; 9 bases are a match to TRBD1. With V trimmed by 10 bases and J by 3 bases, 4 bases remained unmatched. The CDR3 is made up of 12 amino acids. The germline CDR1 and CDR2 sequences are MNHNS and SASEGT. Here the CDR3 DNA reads TGTGCCACCTGGGGACAGGGCTACGAGCAGTACTTC. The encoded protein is CATWGQGYEQYF.

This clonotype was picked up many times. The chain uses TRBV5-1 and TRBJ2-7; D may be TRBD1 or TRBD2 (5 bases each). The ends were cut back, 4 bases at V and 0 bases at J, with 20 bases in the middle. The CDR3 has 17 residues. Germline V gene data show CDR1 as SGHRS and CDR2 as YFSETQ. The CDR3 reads CASSRGFGTASSYEQYF. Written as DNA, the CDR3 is TGCGCCAGCAGCAGAGGATTTGGGACGGCTAGCTCCTACGAGCAGTACTTC.

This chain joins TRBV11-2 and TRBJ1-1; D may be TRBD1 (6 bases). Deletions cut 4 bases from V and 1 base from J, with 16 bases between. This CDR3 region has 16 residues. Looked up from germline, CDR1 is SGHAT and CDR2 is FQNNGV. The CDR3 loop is CASSYPRGGPNTEAFF. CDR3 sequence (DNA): TGTGCCAGCAGCTACCCCAGGGGAGGGCCGAACACTGAAGCTTTCTTT.

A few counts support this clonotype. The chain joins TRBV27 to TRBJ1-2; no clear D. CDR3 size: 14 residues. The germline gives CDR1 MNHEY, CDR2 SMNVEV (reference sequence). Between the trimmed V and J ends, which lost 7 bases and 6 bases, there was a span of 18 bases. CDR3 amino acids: CASTDRSKGDGYTF. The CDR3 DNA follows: TGTGCCAGCACGGACCGATCTAAGGGAGATGGCTACACCTTC.

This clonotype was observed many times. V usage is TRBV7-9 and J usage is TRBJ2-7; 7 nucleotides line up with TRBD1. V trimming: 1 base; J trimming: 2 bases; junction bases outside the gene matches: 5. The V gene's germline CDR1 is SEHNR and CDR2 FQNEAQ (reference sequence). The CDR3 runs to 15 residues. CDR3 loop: CASSLGQGVTYEQYF. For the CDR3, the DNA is TGTGCCAGCAGCTTAGGTCAGGGGGTCACCTACGAGCAGTACTTC. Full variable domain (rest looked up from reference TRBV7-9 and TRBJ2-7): DTGVSQNPRHKITKRGQNVTFRCDPISEHNRLYWYRQTLGQGPEFLTYFQNEAQLEKSRLLSDRFSAERPKGSFSTLEIQRTEQGDSAMYLCASSLGQGVTYEQYFGPGTRLTVT.

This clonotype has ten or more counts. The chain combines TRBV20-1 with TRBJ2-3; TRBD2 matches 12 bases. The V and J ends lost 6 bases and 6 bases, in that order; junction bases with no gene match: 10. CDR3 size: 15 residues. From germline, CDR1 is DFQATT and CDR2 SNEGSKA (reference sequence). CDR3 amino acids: CSAPTGLAGGDTQYF. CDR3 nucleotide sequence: TGCAGTGCGCCGACCGGGCTAGCGGGAGGGGATACGCAGTATTTT.

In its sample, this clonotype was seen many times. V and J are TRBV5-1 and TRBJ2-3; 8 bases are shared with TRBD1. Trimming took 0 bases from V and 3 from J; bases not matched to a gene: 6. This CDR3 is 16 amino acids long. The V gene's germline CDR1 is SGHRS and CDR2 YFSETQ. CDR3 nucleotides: TGCGCCAGCAGCTTGGATGGACAGGGACGGACAGATACGCAGTATTTT. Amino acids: CASSLDGQGRTDTQYF. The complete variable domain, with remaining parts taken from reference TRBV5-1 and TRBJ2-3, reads KAGVTQTPRYLIKTRGQQVTLSCSPISGHRSVSWYQQTPGQGLQFLFEYFSETQRNKGNFPGRFSGRQFSNSRSEMNVSTLELGDSALYLCASSLDGQGRTDTQYFGPGTRLTVL.

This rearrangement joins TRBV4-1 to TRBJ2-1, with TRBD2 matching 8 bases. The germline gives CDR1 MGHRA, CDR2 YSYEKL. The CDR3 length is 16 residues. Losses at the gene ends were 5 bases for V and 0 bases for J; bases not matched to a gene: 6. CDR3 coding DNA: TGCGCCAGCAGCAGAACCGGGACTAGCTCCTACAATGAGCAGTTCTTC. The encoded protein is CASSRTGTSSYNEQFF.

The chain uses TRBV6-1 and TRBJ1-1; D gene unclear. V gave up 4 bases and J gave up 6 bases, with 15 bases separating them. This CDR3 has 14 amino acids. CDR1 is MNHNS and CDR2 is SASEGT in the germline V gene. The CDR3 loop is CASSVTDTGAEAFF. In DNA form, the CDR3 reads TGTGCCAGCAGTGTGACGGATACGGGCGCTGAAGCTTTCTTT.

The CDR3: CASSHGTGTQETQYF. CDR3 bases: TGCGCCAGCAGCCACGGGACAGGGACGCAAGAGACCCAGTACTTC. V and J are TRBV4-1 and TRBJ2-5, with 9 bases that match TRBD1. The length of the CDR3 is 15 residues. Germline V gene data show CDR1 as MGHRA and CDR2 as YSYEKL. The trim removed 3 bases at V and 2 bases at J, leaving 4 bases unmatched.

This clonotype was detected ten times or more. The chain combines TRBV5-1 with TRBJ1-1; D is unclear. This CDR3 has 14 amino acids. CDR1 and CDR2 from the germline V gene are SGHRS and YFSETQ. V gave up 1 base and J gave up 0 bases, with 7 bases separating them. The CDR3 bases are TGCGCCAGCAGCTTGCAATCCATGAACACTGAAGCTTTCTTT. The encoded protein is CASSLQSMNTEAFF.

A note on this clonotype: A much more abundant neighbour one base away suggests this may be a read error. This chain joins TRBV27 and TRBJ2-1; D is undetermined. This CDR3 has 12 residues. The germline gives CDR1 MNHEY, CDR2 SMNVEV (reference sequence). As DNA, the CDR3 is TGTGCCAGCATTTCGGTTTACAATGGGCAGTTCTTC. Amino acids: CASISVYNGQFF.

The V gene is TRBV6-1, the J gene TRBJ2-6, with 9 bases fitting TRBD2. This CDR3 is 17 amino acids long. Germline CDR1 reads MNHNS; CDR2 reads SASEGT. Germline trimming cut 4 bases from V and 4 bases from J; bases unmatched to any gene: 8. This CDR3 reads CASSGAGGMGGANVLTF. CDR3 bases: TGTGCCAGCAGTGGAGCGGGAGGAATGGGGGGGGCCAACGTCCTGACTTTC.

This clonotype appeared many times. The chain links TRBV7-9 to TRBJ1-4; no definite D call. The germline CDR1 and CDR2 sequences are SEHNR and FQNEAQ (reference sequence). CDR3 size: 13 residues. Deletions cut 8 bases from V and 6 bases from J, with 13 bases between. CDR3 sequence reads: CASSPGRDEKLFF. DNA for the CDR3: TGTGCCAGCTCGCCGGGGAGGGATGAAAAACTGTTTTTT.

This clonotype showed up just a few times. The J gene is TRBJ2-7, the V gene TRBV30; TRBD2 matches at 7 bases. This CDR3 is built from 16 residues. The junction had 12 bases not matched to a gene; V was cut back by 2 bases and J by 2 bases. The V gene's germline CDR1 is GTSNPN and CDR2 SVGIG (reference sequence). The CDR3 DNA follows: TGTGCCTGGAGTCCCCGGTGGGCGGGAGATACCTACGAGCAGTACTTC. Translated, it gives CAWSPRWAGDTYEQYF.

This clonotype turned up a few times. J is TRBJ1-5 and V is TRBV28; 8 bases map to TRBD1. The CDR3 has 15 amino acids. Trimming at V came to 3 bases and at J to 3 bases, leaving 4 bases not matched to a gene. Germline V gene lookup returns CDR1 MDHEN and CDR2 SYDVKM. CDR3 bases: TGTGCCAGCAGTTTGAGACAGGGGTTCAATCAGCCCCAGCATTTT. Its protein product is CASSLRQGFNQPQHF.

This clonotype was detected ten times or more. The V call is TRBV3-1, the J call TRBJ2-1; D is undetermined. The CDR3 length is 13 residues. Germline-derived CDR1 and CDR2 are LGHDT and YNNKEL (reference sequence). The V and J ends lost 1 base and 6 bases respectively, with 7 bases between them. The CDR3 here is CASSQVPLNEQFF. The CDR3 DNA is TGTGCCAGCAGCCAAGTCCCGCTCAATGAGCAGTTCTTC.

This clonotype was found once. Written as DNA, the CDR3 is TGTGCCAGCAGTTCCCCAGCGGGATCGAGAGAGCAGTACTTC. It is translated as CASSSPAGSREQYF. This chain connects TRBV28 to TRBJ2-7; TRBD2 matches 7 bases. The CDR3 spans 14 residues. Trimming cost V 4 bases and J 7 bases; bases outside gene matches: 10. Per the germline V gene, CDR1 is MDHEN and CDR2 is SYDVKM.

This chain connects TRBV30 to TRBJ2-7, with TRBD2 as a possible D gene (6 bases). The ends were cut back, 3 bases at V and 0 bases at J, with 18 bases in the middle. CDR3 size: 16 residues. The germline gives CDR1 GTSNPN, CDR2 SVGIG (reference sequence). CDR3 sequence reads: CAWRSTGTGSSYEQYF. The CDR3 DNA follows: TGTGCCTGGAGGAGTACGGGGACCGGGAGCTCCTACGAGCAGTACTTC.

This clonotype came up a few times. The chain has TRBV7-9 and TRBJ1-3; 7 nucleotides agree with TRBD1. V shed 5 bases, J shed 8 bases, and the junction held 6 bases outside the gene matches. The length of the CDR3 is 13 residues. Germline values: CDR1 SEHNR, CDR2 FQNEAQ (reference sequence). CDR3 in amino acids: CASSRTGPDTIYF. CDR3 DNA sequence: TGTGCCAGCAGCCGGACAGGTCCCGACACCATATATTTT.

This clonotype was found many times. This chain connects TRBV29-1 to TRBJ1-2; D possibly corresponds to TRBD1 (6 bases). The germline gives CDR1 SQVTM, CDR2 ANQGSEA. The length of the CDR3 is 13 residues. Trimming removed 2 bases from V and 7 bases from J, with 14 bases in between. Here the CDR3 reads CSVEWQGILGYTF. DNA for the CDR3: TGCAGCGTTGAATGGCAGGGGATTCTTGGCTACACCTTC.

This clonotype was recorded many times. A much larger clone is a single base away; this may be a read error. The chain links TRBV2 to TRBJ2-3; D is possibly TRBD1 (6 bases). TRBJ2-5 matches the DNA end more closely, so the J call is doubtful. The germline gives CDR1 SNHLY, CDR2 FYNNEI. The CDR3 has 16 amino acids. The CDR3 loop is CTSRNWGQGGIETQYF. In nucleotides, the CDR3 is TGTACCAGCAGGAACTGGGGGCAGGGTGGTATAGAGACCCAGTACTTC.

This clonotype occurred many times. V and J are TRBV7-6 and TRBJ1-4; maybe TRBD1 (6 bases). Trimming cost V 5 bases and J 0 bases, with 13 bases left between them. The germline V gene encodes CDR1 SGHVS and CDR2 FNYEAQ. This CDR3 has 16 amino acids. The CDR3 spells CASSQREGATNEKLFF. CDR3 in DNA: TGTGCCAGCAGCCAGAGGGAGGGGGCAACTAATGAAAAACTGTTTTTT.

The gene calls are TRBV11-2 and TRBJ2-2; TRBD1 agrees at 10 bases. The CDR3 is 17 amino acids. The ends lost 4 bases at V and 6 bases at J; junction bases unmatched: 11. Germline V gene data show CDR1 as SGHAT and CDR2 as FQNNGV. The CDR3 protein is CASSSVMGQGSSGELFF. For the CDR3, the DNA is TGTGCCAGCAGCTCCGTCATGGGACAGGGGTCCTCCGGGGAGCTGTTTTTT.

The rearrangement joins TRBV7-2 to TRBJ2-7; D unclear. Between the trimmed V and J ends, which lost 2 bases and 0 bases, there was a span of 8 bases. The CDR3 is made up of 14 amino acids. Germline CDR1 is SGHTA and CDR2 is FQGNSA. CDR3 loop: CASSLKVSSYEQYF. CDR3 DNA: TGTGCCAGCAGCTTAAAAGTGAGCTCCTACGAGCAGTACTTC.

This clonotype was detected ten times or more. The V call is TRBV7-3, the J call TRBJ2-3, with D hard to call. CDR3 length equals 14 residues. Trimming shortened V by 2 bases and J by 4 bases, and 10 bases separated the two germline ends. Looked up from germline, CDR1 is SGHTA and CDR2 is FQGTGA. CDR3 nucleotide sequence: TGTGCCAGCAGCTTACGCGAGAATCCAGATACGCAGTATTTT. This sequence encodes CASSLRENPDTQYF.

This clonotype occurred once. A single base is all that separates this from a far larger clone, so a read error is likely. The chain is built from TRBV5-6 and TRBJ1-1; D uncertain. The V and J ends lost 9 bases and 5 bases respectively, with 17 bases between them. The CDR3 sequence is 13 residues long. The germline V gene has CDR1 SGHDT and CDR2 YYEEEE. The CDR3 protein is CANSLLWGTEAFF. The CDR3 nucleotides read TGTGCCAACAGTTTACTCTGGGGAACTGAAGCTTTCTTT. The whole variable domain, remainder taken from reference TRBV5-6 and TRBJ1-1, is DAGVTQSPTHLIKTRGQQVTLRCSPKSGHDTVSWYQQALGQGPQFIFQYYEEEERQRGNFPDRFSGHQFPNYSSELNVNALLLGDSALYLCANSLLWGTEAFFGQGTRLTVV.

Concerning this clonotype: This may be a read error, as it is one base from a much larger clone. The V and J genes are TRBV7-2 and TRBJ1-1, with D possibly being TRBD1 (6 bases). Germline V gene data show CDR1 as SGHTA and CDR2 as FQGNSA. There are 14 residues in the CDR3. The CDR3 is CASTSGQLNTAAFF. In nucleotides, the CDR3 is TGTGCCAGCACTAGCGGACAGCTGAACACTGCAGCTTTCTTT.